The rows below give T cell receptor beta chains drawn from one sample of a study of blood T cell repertoires in COVID-19. This table comes from immunoSEQ multiplex PCR, and its TCRdb copy is limited to in-frame clones, with some not included. The data show approximately 50,000 clones, approximately 86% seen once. Sample: peripheral blood. The receptors here all came from an elderly woman with acute or convalescent COVID-19. Each CDR3 is given with its conserved first and last residue. The D gene is left open where the match is weak. A row's size may be missing; if present it is once, few, many or a size class.

size: -
D: TRBD1
J: TRBJ2-7
V: TRBV6-5
DNA: TGTGCCAGCAGTCCCGGGACAGGGTTTTTGCAGTACTTC
CDR3: CASSPGTGFLQYF

size: -
D: -
J: TRBJ1-2
V: TRBV10-3
DNA: TGTGCCATCAGTGAGTCGGAGCAGTATGGCTACACCTTC
CDR3: CAISESEQYGYTF

size: -
D: -
J: TRBJ2-7
V: TRBV28
DNA: TGTGCCACCTCGGGGGGCTGGGTCGAGCAGTACTTC
CDR3: CATSGGWVEQYF

size: -
D: -
J: TRBJ1-1
V: TRBV12-3/TRBV12-4
DNA: TGTGCCAGCAGTTTCCAGGCTACAGCTTTCTTT
CDR3: CASSFQATAFF

size: -
D: -
J: TRBJ2-2
V: TRBV7-6
DNA: TGTGCCAGCAGCTTAAACGGGGAAGGAGCCGGGGAGCTGTTTTTT
CDR3: CASSLNGEGAGELFF

size: -
D: -
J: TRBJ1-6
V: TRBV13
DNA: TGTGCCAGCAGCTTAGGGGGGCGGGGGAATTCACCCCTCCACTTT
CDR3: CASSLGGRGNSPLHF

size: -
D: TRBD2
J: TRBJ2-3
V: TRBV7-8
DNA: TGTGCCAGCAGCCTAGGACTAGCGGGGGGAACTAGCACAGATACGCAGTATTTT
CDR3: CASSLGLAGGTSTDTQYF

size: many
D: -
J: TRBJ1-2
V: TRBV19
DNA: TGTGCCAGTAGCCCAGGAGGCGGCTACACCTTC
CDR3: CASSPGGGYTF

size: -
D: -
J: TRBJ1-4
V: TRBV1
DNA: TGCACCAGCAGACCCGGACAGGCCGCAACTAATGAAAAACTGTTTTTT
CDR3: CTSRPGQAATNEKLFF

size: once
D: TRBD1
J: TRBJ1-1
V: TRBV19
DNA: TGTGCCAGTAGCAACAGGGGGACTGAAGCTTTCTTT
CDR3: CASSNRGTEAFF

size: once
D: TRBD1
J: TRBJ1-6
V: TRBV6-4
DNA: TGTGCCAGCAGTGGGGACAGAGAGTCACCCCTCCACTTT
CDR3: CASSGDRESPLHF

size: few
D: TRBD1
J: TRBJ1-2
V: TRBV7-8
DNA: TGTGCCAGCAGCTTAGTAGGGGGCGGCCTCGCGGATGGCTACACCTTC
CDR3: CASSLVGGGLADGYTF

size: -
D: TRBD1
J: TRBJ1-1
V: TRBV19
DNA: TGTGCCAGTAGTTCCGGGACAGACTATATGACGGGTTTGACTTTCTTT
CDR3: CASSSGTDYMTGLTFF

size: -
D: TRBD1
J: TRBJ2-2
V: TRBV19
DNA: TGTGCCAGTAGTACGGACAGGGCCCTCGGGGAGCTGTTTTTT
CDR3: CASSTDRALGELFF

size: once
D: -
J: TRBJ1-5
V: TRBV30
DNA: TGTGCCTGGAGTGAGGGGGTGAACAATCAGCCCCAGCATTTT
CDR3: CAWSEGVNNQPQHF

size: -
D: TRBD1
J: TRBJ1-1
V: TRBV5-1
DNA: TGCGCCAGCAGCGGCGGGACAGGTGCCGTGATGAACACTGAAGCTTTCTTT
CDR3: CASSGGTGAVMNTEAFF

size: once
D: -
J: TRBJ2-5
V: TRBV19
DNA: TGTGCCAGTAGTACAAAAGAGACCCAGTACTTC
CDR3: CASSTKETQYF

size: -
D: TRBD1
J: TRBJ1-2
V: TRBV2
DNA: TGTGCCAGCAGGACGGGACAGGGTCATGGCTACACCTTC
CDR3: CASRTGQGHGYTF

size: -
D: -
J: TRBJ2-2
V: TRBV11-3
DNA: TGTGCCAGCAGCCCCACGAGGAGGGCAGACACCGGGGAGCTGTTTTTT
CDR3: CASSPTRRADTGELFF

size: -
D: -
J: TRBJ1-6
V: TRBV19
DNA: TGTGCCAGTAGTATTGTTCTCATGTCGCCAGGGAACGTGGATAATTCACCCCTCCACTTT
CDR3: CASSIVLMSPGNVDNSPLHF

size: once
D: -
J: TRBJ1-1
V: TRBV3-1/TRBV3-2
DNA: TGTGCCAGCAGCCAATTGCGACAGATCTTCTTT
CDR3: CASSQLRQIFF

size: -
D: -
J: TRBJ2-3
V: TRBV19
DNA: TGTGCCACAAGGGGTCTCGCAGATACGCAGTATTTT
CDR3: CATRGLADTQYF

size: -
D: -
J: TRBJ1-2
V: TRBV10-2
DNA: TGCGCCAGCAGTGAGGGCAGGGGCTATGGCTACACCTTC
CDR3: CASSEGRGYGYTF

size: once
D: TRBD1
J: TRBJ1-6
V: TRBV6-5
DNA: TGTGCCAGCAGTTACAAGGACAGGGAGCCCCTCCACTTT
CDR3: CASSYKDREPLHF

size: -
D: -
J: TRBJ1-6
V: TRBV3-1/TRBV3-2
DNA: TGTGCCAGCAGCCAAGCGGAGAATTCACCCCTCCACTTT
CDR3: CASSQAENSPLHF

size: few
D: -
J: TRBJ1-3
V: TRBV3-1/TRBV3-2
DNA: TGTGCCAGCACCTCCGGCCGGGACTTCGGAAACACCATATATTTT
CDR3: CASTSGRDFGNTIYF

size: -
D: -
J: TRBJ2-5
V: TRBV9
DNA: TGTGCCAGCAGCGTTGGGGGGGAGACCCAGTACTTC
CDR3: CASSVGGETQYF

size: -
D: TRBD1
J: TRBJ1-3
V: TRBV6-5
DNA: TGTGCCAGTACGAGGGGGCATATTGGAAACACCATATATTTT
CDR3: CASTRGHIGNTIYF